One and the same sample provided the 26 T cell receptor beta chains below, sequenced in a study of blood T cells in healthy people across ages. A second PCR of 7 to 11 cycles used a sample-barcoded 5' primer and a J-beta primer mix. TCRdb fed the 5' RACE reads into MiXCR, producing one record per CDR3 protein. The data hold about 800,000 distinct CDR3 sequences, with around 25% observed a single time. The data also belong to a second study, concerning T cells of mothers and their children.

Source material: blood. The receptors were gathered from a boy between 10 and 17 years old in good health.

This clonotype turned up a few times. The rearrangement joins TRBV7-9 to TRBJ2-7; D gene ambiguous. Germline CDR1 reads SEHNR; CDR2 reads FQNEAQ (reference sequence). V lost 3 bases and J lost 5, with 17 bases in between. The CDR3 length is 15 residues. CDR3 bases: TGTGCCAGCAGCTTCGTTGTCAGTTATGAAGACGAGCAGTACTTC. It translates to CASSFVVSYEDEQYF.

This sequence joins TRBV6-2 or TRBV6-3 and TRBJ1-2; TRBD1 matches 7 bases. The CDR3 spans 18 residues. The germline CDR1 and CDR2 sequences are MNHEY and SVGEGT. V lost 0 bases and J lost 1; bases outside the gene matches: 11. CDR3 DNA sequence: TGTGCCAGCAGTTACTCTGGACAGGCCAGATCTTTTAACTATGGCTACACCTTC. As protein: CASSYSGQARSFNYGYTF.

The chain carries TRBV7-2 and TRBJ2-5, with 9 positions matching TRBD1. The J call may not be correct, given that the DNA end is closer to TRBJ2-7. This CDR3 has 15 residues. The germline V gene has CDR1 SGHTA and CDR2 FQGNSA. The CDR3 DNA reads as TGTGCCAGTTCAATGCGACAGGGGGGCTACTACGAGCAGTACTTC. It is translated as CASSMRQGGYYEQYF.

This clonotype was observed a few times. CDR3 bases: TGTGCCAGCCTTTCGGTGAGACTAGCCAACTACGAGCAGTACTTC. Protein sequence: CASLSVRLANYEQYF. The chain employs TRBV6-2 or TRBV6-3 and TRBJ2-7, with 7 nucleotides matching TRBD2. Germline V gene lookup returns CDR1 MNHEY and CDR2 SVGEGT. V lost 8 bases to trimming and J lost 3 bases; unmatched junction nucleotides: 13. CDR3 size: 15 residues.

There are a few counts of this clonotype. This chain connects TRBV7-2 to TRBJ1-5, with D possibly TRBD1 on 5 matching bases. V dropped 2 bases and J dropped 4 bases, with 18 bases sitting between them. The CDR3 totals 17 residues. Per germline, CDR1 SGHTA and CDR2 FQGNSA. CDR3 sequence: CASSLRDGALSNQPQHF. The CDR3 region has the DNA TGTGCCAGCAGCTTAAGGGATGGGGCCCTGAGTAATCAGCCCCAGCATTTT.

The chain has TRBV20-1 and TRBJ2-5; D perhaps matches TRBD2 (6 bases). Germline CDR1 reads DFQATT; CDR2 reads SNEGSKA (reference sequence). V was pared by 4 bases and J by 3 bases, with 12 bases between. The CDR3 has 13 amino acids. Here the CDR3 reads CSATGSYKETQYF. In DNA, the CDR3 is TGCAGTGCTACCGGGAGTTACAAAGAGACCCAGTACTTC.

This clonotype was detected a few times. The J gene is TRBJ2-3, the V gene TRBV7-2; TRBD2 matches 7 bases. Unmatched junction bases numbered 8, after V lost 5 bases and J lost 0 bases. The CDR3 consists of 16 residues. The germline gives CDR1 SGHTA, CDR2 FQGNSA. The CDR3 coding sequence is TGTGCCAGCAGCCCCCCGGTCGGGAGGAGCACAGATACGCAGTATTTT. Residues: CASSPPVGRSTDTQYF.

The V gene is TRBV11-2, the J gene TRBJ1-2; D might be TRBD1 (6 bases). Germline values: CDR1 SGHAT, CDR2 FQNNGV. V was trimmed by 5 bases and J by 7 bases, leaving 17 bases between them. This CDR3 is built from 14 residues. The CDR3 protein is CASSLDLGACGYTF. Written as DNA, the CDR3 is TGTGCCAGCAGCCTCGACCTGGGGGCATGTGGCTACACCTTC.

The chain is built from TRBV6-2 or TRBV6-3 and TRBJ2-5; unclear D gene. CDR3 length equals 17 residues. The V and J ends lost 0 bases and 3 bases respectively, with 17 bases between them. Germline values: CDR1 MNHEY, CDR2 SVGEGT. The CDR3 DNA reads as TGTGCCAGCAGTTACTCGGTGGCCAGCCCGGAAGAAGAGACCCAGTACTTC. Protein sequence: CASSYSVASPEEETQYF.

The V call is TRBV5-1, the J call TRBJ2-1, with TRBD1 as a possible D gene (5 bases). This CDR3 is 16 amino acids long. The germline V gene has CDR1 SGHRS and CDR2 YFSETQ. V shed 4 bases and J shed 1 base, with 15 bases lying between them. In nucleotides, the CDR3 is TGCGCCAGCAGCAGTGGGGCTCCATCTTCCTACAATGAGCAGTTCTTC. Protein product: CASSSGAPSSYNEQFF.

This clonotype has a handful of counts. This chain joins TRBV7-8 and TRBJ2-3, with TRBD2 matching over 12 bases. With V trimmed by 3 bases and J by 4 bases, 8 bases remained unmatched. The germline V gene encodes CDR1 SGHVS and CDR2 FQNEAQ. The CDR3 loop spans 17 amino acids. The CDR3 DNA reads as TGTGCCAGCAGCTTTACGCAGACTAGCGGGAGCGCAGATACGCAGTATTTT. It specifies CASSFTQTSGSADTQYF. Full variable domain (rest looked up from reference TRBV7-8 and TRBJ2-3): GAGVSQSPRYKVAKRGQDVALRCDPISGHVSLFWYQQALGQGPEFLTYFQNEAQLDKSGLPSDRFFAERPEGSVSTLKIQRTQQEDSAVYLCASSFTQTSGSADTQYFGPGTRLTVL.

A few counts support this clonotype. The chain links TRBV3-1 to TRBJ2-1, with TRBD2 identical over 9 bases. CDR3 length: 16 residues. V trimming: 4 bases; J trimming: 8 bases; junction bases outside the gene matches: 12. Germline assignment: CDR1 LGHDT and CDR2 YNNKEL (reference sequence). The CDR3 bases are TGTGCCAGCAGCCTTCTAGCGGGGACCTTGGTAGATGAGCAGTTCTTC. Protein product: CASSLLAGTLVDEQFF.

CDR3 sequence (DNA): TGTGCCACCAGCACCGGACGTAGCACAGATACGCAGTATTTT. This sequence encodes CATSTGRSTDTQYF. J is TRBJ2-3 and V is TRBV15; no definite D call. V lost 4 bases, J lost 0 bases, and 8 bases lay in between. Germline loops: CDR1 LNHNV, CDR2 YYDKDF (reference sequence). This CDR3 spans 14 amino acids.

The CDR3 is CASSATRIPQGGYNEQFF. The DNA of the CDR3 is TGTGCCAGCTCAGCCACCAGGATCCCACAGGGAGGCTACAATGAGCAGTTCTTC. This sequence joins TRBV18 and TRBJ2-1, with D perhaps being TRBD1 or TRBD2 (6 bases each). The CDR3 runs to 18 residues. Germline V CDR1 and CDR2: KGHSH, LQKENI. The V end was cut by 5 bases, the J end by 3 bases, with 23 bases between.

V usage is TRBV11-3 and J usage is TRBJ2-7, with D perhaps matching TRBD1 or TRBD2 (5 bases each). CDR3 length: 13 residues. V was clipped by 5 bases and J by 3 bases, with 11 bases between them. Germline-derived CDR1 and CDR2 are SGHNT and YENEEA. CDR3 region: CASSPQGDYEQYF. Here the CDR3 DNA reads TGTGCCAGCAGCCCCCAGGGAGACTACGAGCAGTACTTC.

The chain carries TRBV29-1 and TRBJ2-7; D may be TRBD2 (5 bases). The germline CDR1 and CDR2 sequences are SQVTM and ANQGSEA. V was clipped by 2 bases and J by 9 bases, with 11 bases between them. The CDR3 has 11 amino acids. The CDR3 spells CSVELLSGQYF. CDR3 nucleotide sequence: TGCAGCGTTGAACTACTAAGCGGGCAGTACTTC.

The chain has TRBV11-2 and TRBJ1-2, with D hard to call. Germline CDR1 and CDR2: SGHAT and FQNNGV. The CDR3 has 15 amino acids. Trimming shortened V by 0 bases and J by 4 bases, and 12 bases separated the two germline ends. CDR3 residues: CASSLDGVEGYGYTF. CDR3 nucleotides: TGTGCCAGCAGCTTAGACGGGGTAGAAGGCTATGGCTACACCTTC.

The chain is built from TRBV7-2 and TRBJ2-5; D ambiguous. CDR1 and CDR2 (germline): SGHTA, FQGNSA. Trimming stripped 4 bases from V and 14 bases from J, with 17 bases between. This CDR3 region has 12 residues. The CDR3 here is CASSSLGLETYF. The CDR3, as DNA: TGTGCCAGCAGCTCCCTCGGGCTCGAGACATACTTC. Drawing the rest from reference TRBV7-2 and TRBJ2-5, the complete variable domain is GAGVSQSPSNKVTEKGKDVELRCDPISGHTALYWYRQSLGQGLEFLIYFQGNSAPDKSGLPSDRFSAERTGGSVSTLTIQRTQQEDSAVYLCASSSLGLETYFGPGTRLLVL.

This clonotype was seen only a few times. V is TRBV7-6 and J is TRBJ2-1; D unresolved. This CDR3 is built from 13 residues. Germline lookup yields CDR1 SGHVS and CDR2 FNYEAQ. The ends were cut back, 1 base at V and 9 bases at J, with 10 bases in the middle. This chain's CDR3 is CASSLGEQTEQFF. CDR3 nucleotides: TGTGCCAGCAGCTTAGGGGAACAAACTGAGCAGTTCTTC.

The rearrangement joins TRBV9 to TRBJ2-5; D remains unclear. Judging by the DNA end, TRBJ2-7 fits better; the J call may be wrong. CDR3 size: 15 residues. Germline CDR1 is SGDLS and CDR2 is YYNGEE. The CDR3 here is CASSPRRAFSYEQYF. CDR3 in DNA: TGTGCCAGCAGCCCACGCCGGGCCTTCTCCTACGAGCAGTACTTC.

This clonotype was seen a handful of times. The rearrangement uses TRBV7-2 and TRBJ2-3; TRBD2 agrees at 8 bases. The CDR3 length is 14 residues. Germline V lookup: CDR1 SGHTA, CDR2 FQGNSA. The V gene end was trimmed by 4 bases and the J gene end by 2 bases; junction bases not matched to a gene: 2. The CDR3 DNA is TGTGCCAGCAGCTCGGGGGGGCTCACAGATACGCAGTATTTT. The encoded protein is CASSSGGLTDTQYF.

This clonotype was found a few times. This chain uses TRBV5-1 with TRBJ1-5, with 8 nucleotides matching TRBD1. Trimming at V came to 4 bases and at J to 2 bases, leaving 8 bases not matched to a gene. Per germline, CDR1 SGHRS and CDR2 YFSETQ. This CDR3 contains 16 residues. The CDR3 DNA reads as TGCGCCAGCAGCCCGCAGGGGGCTGAGGGCAATCAGCCCCAGCATTTT. Translation gives CASSPQGAEGNQPQHF.

This clonotype occurred a few times. The rearrangement joins TRBV20-1 to TRBJ2-7; D is possibly TRBD1 (7 bases). The V and J ends lost 7 bases and 3 bases respectively, with 19 bases between them. CDR1 is DFQATT and CDR2 is SNEGSKA in the germline V gene (reference sequence). This CDR3 region has 14 residues. The CDR3 DNA reads TGCAGTGACCCACCCAGGGGGGTAAACTACGAGCAGTACTTC. Its translation: CSDPPRGVNYEQYF.

The V and J genes are TRBV20-1 and TRBJ1-1; 10 bases align to TRBD1. Germline loops: CDR1 DFQATT, CDR2 SNEGSKA (reference sequence). J was trimmed by 1 base and V by 1 base; bases with no gene match: 12. The CDR3 has 18 amino acids. CDR3 region: CSARVSGQGVGTNTEAFF. In DNA, the CDR3 is TGCAGTGCTAGAGTGTCAGGACAGGGGGTTGGGACGAACACTGAAGCTTTCTTT.

This clonotype was seen a handful of times. The chain employs TRBV6-6 and TRBJ2-1, with 9 bases that match TRBD2. The CDR3 totals 15 residues. Germline trimming cut 2 bases from V and 7 bases from J; bases unmatched to any gene: 6. The germline V gene has CDR1 MNHNY and CDR2 SVGAGI (reference sequence). CDR3 region: CASSYAGGLSNEQFF. The CDR3 coding sequence is TGTGCCAGCAGTTACGCGGGGGGGCTTAGTAATGAGCAGTTCTTC.

This clonotype was observed a few times. The J gene is TRBJ2-7, the V gene TRBV29-1; 10 bases align to TRBD2. This CDR3 contains 13 residues. V shed 4 bases and J 6 bases; nucleotides not matched to a gene: 6. CDR1 is SQVTM, CDR2 ANQGSEA, per germline. In DNA form, the CDR3 reads TGCAGCGTTGTCCTAGCGGGAGAAGGCGAGCAGTACTTC. It codes for CSVVLAGEGEQYF.